This T cell receptor (beta chain) was captured in a study of regulatory T cells in long-lasting Graves disease. Arm-PCR with iRepertoire HTBI primers amplified the CDR3 regions for these TCR beta libraries. MiXCR, run by TCRdb on the multiplex PCR reads, gives a single entry per CDR3 protein. The data show some 350,000 distinct CDR3 sequences, with around 15% seen just once and 20% held by the top ten. Time point noted: newly diagnosed GD, antithyroid drugs for less than 3 months. Construction of the TCR library relied on RNA isolated from PBMCs. V shed 6 bases and J 4 bases; nucleotides not matched to a gene: 6. CDR3 length equals 14 residues. The same specimen was also included in a second study, on T cells in Graves' hyperthyroidism and ophthalmopathy. That publication notes: A 13 V-J signature model discriminated ophthalmopathy versus stable hyperthyroidism.

The chain joins TRBV12-3 or TRBV12-4 to TRBJ1-5; 7 bases map to TRBD1. This specimen was peripheral blood mononuclear cells (PBMCs), taken at new diagnosis, from a patient treated with antithyroid drugs. The TCR originated in a woman between 18 and 29 years old with Graves disease. The CDR3 sequence is CASRPQGVNQPQHF. Written as DNA, the CDR3 is TGTGCCAGCAGACCCCAGGGGGTTAATCAGCCCCAGCATTTT.